These 10 T cell receptor beta chains share one sample of origin, sequenced in a study of long-term antiretroviral therapy in people with HIV. It was version v3.0 of the immunoSEQ assay that was run at survey level. Here immunoSEQ multiplex PCR was the method, and the copy in TCRdb shows in-frame clones only, minus some. Of roughly 10,000 clones listed, around 77% are singletons. This specimen consisted of unsorted PBMCs, obtained 0.4 years before starting antiretroviral therapy. Source of these receptors: a man aged 30 to 45 with HIV.

This clone was seen only a few times. The J gene is TRBJ1-6, the V gene TRBV6-1, with 9 bases that match TRBD1. J was trimmed by 9 bases and V by 1 base; bases with no gene match: 1. Germline assignment: CDR1 MNHNS and CDR2 SASEGT. This CDR3 is 14 amino acids long. The CDR3 sequence: CASSEGTGVSPLHF. The CDR3 region has the DNA TGTGCCAGCAGTGAAGGGACAGGGGTTTCACCCCTCCACTTT.

This rearrangement joins TRBV27 to TRBJ1-1; tentative D call: TRBD1 (6 bases). Per germline, CDR1 MNHEY and CDR2 SMNVEV (reference sequence). This CDR3 spans 16 amino acids. The germline V and J ends were trimmed by 6 bases and 3 bases, with 20 bases remaining between them. Here the CDR3 reads CASSPIDRPLDTEAFF. The CDR3 DNA follows: TGTGCCAGCAGCCCAATCGACAGGCCATTGGACACTGAAGCTTTCTTT.

This chain uses TRBV28 with TRBJ2-7, with D perhaps being TRBD1 or TRBD2 (5 bases each). V was clipped by 5 bases and J by 7 bases, with 9 bases between them. The CDR3 is 11 residues long. Germline V gene lookup returns CDR1 MDHEN and CDR2 SYDVKM. Here the CDR3 reads CASSEGNEQYF. In DNA form, the CDR3 reads TGTGCCAGCAGTGAGGGGAATGAGCAGTACTTC.

The chain is built from TRBV4-3 and TRBJ1-2; D may be TRBD1 (5 bases). The CDR3 sequence is 14 residues long. The germline V gene encodes CDR1 LGHNA and CDR2 YSLEER. Deletions cut 5 bases from V and 1 base from J, with 11 bases between. The CDR3, as DNA: TGCGCCAGCAGCAAAGCAGGGTTTAACTATGGCTACACCTTC. Translated, it gives CASSKAGFNYGYTF.

The V call is TRBV6-6, the J call TRBJ1-4; 7 bases fit TRBD1. This CDR3 is built from 14 residues. Per the germline V gene, CDR1 is MNHNY and CDR2 is SVGAGI (reference sequence). The junction had 4 bases not matched to a gene; V was cut back by 6 bases and J by 3 bases. The CDR3 here is CASRATGPNEKLFF. CDR3 nucleotide sequence: TGTGCCAGCAGAGCGACAGGGCCTAATGAAAAACTGTTTTTT.

This clone was picked up one time. This chain joins TRBV10-1 and TRBJ2-2, with 11 positions matching TRBD1. J lost 7 bases, V lost 6 bases, and 25 bases had no gene match. This CDR3 spans 21 amino acids. The V gene's germline CDR1 is WNHNN and CDR2 SYGVQD (reference sequence). The CDR3 reads CASSSDQSAGTGGFHDGELFF. DNA of the CDR3: TGCGCCAGCAGCTCAGACCAATCGGCCGGGACAGGGGGATTTCATGACGGGGAGCTGTTTTTT.

The chain is built from TRBV6-6 and TRBJ1-1; D not certain. CDR1 and CDR2 (germline): MNHNY, SVGAGI (reference sequence). The ends were cut back, 0 bases at V and 1 base at J, with 6 bases in the middle. The CDR3 is made up of 14 amino acids. This chain's CDR3 is CASSYSEGNTEAFF. The CDR3 DNA reads TGTGCCAGCAGTTACTCGGAGGGGAACACTGAAGCTTTCTTT.

V is TRBV6-5 and J is TRBJ2-7; D ambiguous. V lost 3 bases, J lost 2 bases, and 11 bases lay in between. Germline V gene sequence: CDR1 MNHEY, CDR2 SVGAGI. The CDR3 has 14 residues. DNA for the CDR3: TGTGCCAGCAGTTATAACAGCCGCACCTACGAGCAGTACTTC. Translation gives CASSYNSRTYEQYF.

This chain uses TRBV28 with TRBJ1-1; 10 bases are a match to TRBD1. The V gene end was trimmed by 0 bases and the J gene end by 1 base; junction bases not matched to a gene: 5. This CDR3 has 17 residues. Germline V gene sequence: CDR1 MDHEN, CDR2 SYDVKM. The CDR3 DNA is TGTGCCAGCAGTTTATGGGGACAGGGGAGCGGGAACACTGAAGCTTTCTTT. Amino acid sequence: CASSLWGQGSGNTEAFF.

The chain recombines TRBV19 with TRBJ1-2; 9 nucleotides match TRBD1. The junction had 7 bases not matched to a gene; V was cut back by 5 bases and J by 0 bases. The CDR3 covers 16 residues. CDR1 and CDR2 (germline): LNHDA, SQIVND (reference sequence). The DNA for the CDR3 is TGTGCCAGTAGTCCTAGGGACAGGGCCTCTAACTATGGCTACACCTTC. Amino acid sequence: CASSPRDRASNYGYTF.